These 14 T cell receptor beta chains originate from one sample sequenced in a study of T cell repertoires in cytomegalovirus infection. One entry per CDR3 protein, called by TCRdb with MiXCR from the reads. The table lists 560,000 or so distinct CDR3 sequences, about 15% of them singletons. Material for sequencing was CD8+ T cells from PBMCs. Source of these receptors: a human donor in good health (CMV status not recorded). Some clones in this sample may be carry-over from other donors' samples.

This clonotype was seen repeatedly, ten times or more. V gene TRBV12-3 or TRBV12-4 combines with J gene TRBJ1-1; D gene ambiguous. Deletions cut 5 bases from V and 4 bases from J, with 17 bases between. The CDR3 totals 15 residues. CDR3 sequence (DNA): TGTGCCAGCAGTATCCCGGGCCGGGGAAGCACTGAAGCTTTCTTT. Amino acids: CASSIPGRGSTEAFF.

CDR3 sequence: CASSAFGTGGDEQYF. The DNA for the CDR3 is TGTGCCAGCAGCGCATTCGGGACAGGGGGCGACGAGCAGTACTTC. The chain couples TRBV9 to TRBJ2-7; 12 bases fit TRBD1. CDR1 is SGDLS and CDR2 is YYNGEE in the germline V gene. This CDR3 region has 15 residues. V dropped 3 bases and J dropped 5; count of bases not matched to a gene: 6.

This clonotype was seen more than once but under ten times. The V and J genes are TRBV28 and TRBJ2-5, with 8 bases identical to TRBD1. Trimming at V came to 4 bases and at J to 3 bases, leaving 4 bases not matched to a gene. The length of the CDR3 is 14 residues. Germline values: CDR1 MDHEN, CDR2 SYDVKM. CDR3: CASSSRGLEETQYF. Written as DNA, the CDR3 is TGTGCCAGCAGTTCCAGGGGGCTGGAAGAGACCCAGTACTTC.

The chain links TRBV15 to TRBJ2-3; 11 bases fit TRBD2. The CDR3 length is 15 residues. The germline V gene encodes CDR1 LNHNV and CDR2 YYDKDF (reference sequence). J lost 4 bases, V lost 3 bases, and 3 bases had no gene match. The CDR3 loop is CATSRTSGKADTQYF. CDR3 in DNA: TGTGCCACCAGCAGGACTAGCGGGAAAGCAGATACGCAGTATTTT.

The chain couples TRBV9 to TRBJ2-5; 12 positions agree with TRBD2. V gave up 4 bases and J gave up 4 bases; unmatched junction bases: 5. The germline gives CDR1 SGDLS, CDR2 YYNGEE. The CDR3 is made up of 15 amino acids. The chain's CDR3 is CASSPRTSGAETQYF. The CDR3 nucleotides are TGTGCCAGCAGCCCCCGGACTAGCGGGGCAGAGACCCAGTACTTC.

This clonotype was detected a few times. This chain connects TRBV28 to TRBJ2-5; weak D call: TRBD2 (6 bases). The CDR3 contains 16 residues. The V gene lost 3 bases and the J gene lost 2 bases, with 16 bases spanning the gap. The germline gives CDR1 MDHEN, CDR2 SYDVKM. Here the CDR3 DNA reads TGTGCCAGCAGTTTGCGGGACTTATCCCTGCAAGAGACCCAGTACTTC. Translation gives CASSLRDLSLQETQYF.

This clonotype was seen a handful of times. V and J are TRBV20-1 and TRBJ2-7; TRBD1 aligns across 11 bases. V lost 5 bases to trimming and J lost 4 bases; unmatched junction nucleotides: 4. This CDR3 region has 13 residues. Germline V gene data show CDR1 as DFQATT and CDR2 as SNEGSKA (reference sequence). The CDR3 is CSALDRGQYEQYF. In DNA, the CDR3 is TGCAGTGCTCTGGACAGGGGGCAATACGAGCAGTACTTC.

The genes are TRBV20-1 and TRBJ2-7; D is uncertain. The CDR3 is 14 amino acids. Germline CDR1 and CDR2: DFQATT and SNEGSKA (reference sequence). The V end was cut by 0 bases, the J end by 7 bases, with 16 bases between. The CDR3 region is CSARDQAMGREQYF. The DNA of the CDR3 is TGCAGTGCTAGAGATCAGGCAATGGGAAGGGAGCAGTACTTC.

This clonotype was found many times. The rearrangement uses TRBV12-5 and TRBJ2-3; 7 nucleotides line up with TRBD2. This CDR3 spans 15 amino acids. V lost 5 bases to trimming and J lost 4 bases; unmatched junction nucleotides: 9. The germline gives CDR1 LGHNT, CDR2 FRNRAP. The CDR3 loop is CASGPGAGRADTQYF. The CDR3 DNA follows: TGTGCTAGTGGTCCTGGGGCGGGGAGGGCAGATACGCAGTATTTT.

This clonotype occurred a few times. This sequence joins TRBV12-3 or TRBV12-4 and TRBJ1-2; D might be TRBD1 (5 bases). The CDR3 is 14 residues long. V was trimmed by 4 bases and J by 2 bases, leaving 11 bases between them. The CDR3 DNA reads TGTGCCAGCAGTTGGGGGGGGGAGAACTATGGCTACACCTTC. Amino acids: CASSWGGENYGYTF.

The table lists this clonotype with many counts. The CDR3 nucleotides are TGTGCCAGCAGCTTAGCGTACGGGAAAACAAGCTCCTATAATTCACCCCTCCACTTT. Amino acids: CASSLAYGKTSSYNSPLHF. This chain uses TRBV11-2 with TRBJ1-6; D not certain. The germline V and J ends were trimmed by 1 base and 0 bases, with 16 bases remaining between them. This CDR3 contains 19 residues. CDR1 and CDR2 (germline): SGHAT, FQNNGV.

In this sample, this clonotype turned up many times. The V call is TRBV7-3, the J call TRBJ1-1; D may be TRBD1 (6 bases). The ends were cut back, 0 bases at V and 1 base at J, with 9 bases in the middle. Germline assignment: CDR1 SGHTA and CDR2 FQGTGA. This CDR3 has 15 residues. CDR3 sequence: CASSLTRGRNTEAFF. CDR3 nucleotide sequence: TGTGCCAGCAGCTTAACGAGGGGGAGGAACACTGAAGCTTTCTTT.

This clonotype showed up many times. V is TRBV7-6 and J is TRBJ2-7; perhaps D is TRBD1 or TRBD2 (5 bases each). The CDR3 is made up of 14 amino acids. Looked up from germline, CDR1 is SGHVS and CDR2 is FNYEAQ. Trimming took 2 bases from V and 3 from J, leaving 11 bases between them. CDR3: CASSLFDSGYEQYF. Written as DNA, the CDR3 is TGTGCCAGCAGCTTATTCGACAGCGGCTACGAGCAGTACTTC. The full variable domain, its missing parts supplied by reference TRBV7-6 and TRBJ2-7, is GAGVSQSPRYKVTKRGQDVALRCDPISGHVSLYWYRQALGQGPEFLTYFNYEAQQDKSGLPNDRFSAERPEGSISTLTIQRTEQRDSAMYRCASSLFDSGYEQYFGPGTRLTVT.

This clonotype came up many times. The gene calls are TRBV2 and TRBJ2-3; 10 bases agree with TRBD2. V lost 10 bases, J lost 2 bases, and 15 bases stayed unmatched. This CDR3 spans 17 amino acids. Germline values: CDR1 SNHLY, CDR2 FYNNEI. Written as DNA, the CDR3 is TGTGCCACGTCCCCTAGCGGGAGCACCCCGTTCACAGATACGCAGTATTTT. It codes for CATSPSGSTPFTDTQYF.